This T cell receptor (beta chain) came from a study of OX40 agonist ivuxolimab in advanced cancers. Assay: immunoSEQ multiplex PCR; the TCRdb copy retains only in-frame clones and omits some. The sample has under 200,000 clones; around 94% are singletons. With baseline, cycle 4 day 1, and cycle 7 day 1 as timepoints, blood was sampled. This material consisted of CD4+ or CD8+ T cells sorted from blood, taken in a trial of the OX40 agonist ivuxolimab. The receptor's source is an adult with an advanced solid tumor such as melanoma, head and neck, liver or kidney cancer.

The CDR3 DNA reads TGTGCCAGCAGAATGGGGGCCCCTTACACTGAAGCTTTCTTT. Residues: CASRMGAPYTEAFF. J is TRBJ1-1 and V is TRBV2, with a tentative D call TRBD1 (6 bases). Germline V gene sequence: CDR1 SNHLY, CDR2 FYNNEI. This CDR3 comprises 14 residues. Trimming removed 6 bases at V and 3 bases at J, with 14 bases between. Using reference TRBV2 and TRBJ1-1 for the parts outside the CDR3, the full variable domain is EPEVTQTPSHQVTQMGQEVILRCVPISNHLYFYWYRQILGQKVEFLVSFYNNEISEKSEIFDDQFSVERPDGSNFTLKIRSTKLEDSAMYFCASRMGAPYTEAFFGQGTRLTVV.